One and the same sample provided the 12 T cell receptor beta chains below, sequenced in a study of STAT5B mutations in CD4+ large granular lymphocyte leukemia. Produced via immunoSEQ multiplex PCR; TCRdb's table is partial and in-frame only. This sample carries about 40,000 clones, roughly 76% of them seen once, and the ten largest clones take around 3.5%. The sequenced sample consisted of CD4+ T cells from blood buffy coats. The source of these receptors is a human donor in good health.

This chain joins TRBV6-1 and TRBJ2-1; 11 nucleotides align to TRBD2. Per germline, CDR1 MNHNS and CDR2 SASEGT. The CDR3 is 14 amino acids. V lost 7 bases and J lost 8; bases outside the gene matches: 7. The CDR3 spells CASTGLAGPHEQFF. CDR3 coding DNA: TGTGCCAGCACTGGACTAGCGGGCCCCCATGAGCAGTTCTTC.

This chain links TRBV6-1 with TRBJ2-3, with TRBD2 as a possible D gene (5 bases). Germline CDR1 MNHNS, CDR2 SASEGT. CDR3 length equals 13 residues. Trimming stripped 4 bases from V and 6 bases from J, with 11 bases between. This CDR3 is CASSGFGGDTQYF. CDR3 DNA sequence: TGTGCCAGCAGTGGGTTTGGAGGTGATACGCAGTATTTT.

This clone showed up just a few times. CDR3 nucleotide sequence: TGTGCCAGCAGTGCCTTGGGACAGGGATATGGCTACACCTTC. Translation gives CASSALGQGYGYTF. V is TRBV27 and J is TRBJ1-2, with 9 bases aligning to TRBD1. Germline CDR1 and CDR2: MNHEY and SMNVEV (reference sequence). Trimming took 5 bases from V and 5 from J; bases not matched to a gene: 6. This CDR3 has 14 amino acids.

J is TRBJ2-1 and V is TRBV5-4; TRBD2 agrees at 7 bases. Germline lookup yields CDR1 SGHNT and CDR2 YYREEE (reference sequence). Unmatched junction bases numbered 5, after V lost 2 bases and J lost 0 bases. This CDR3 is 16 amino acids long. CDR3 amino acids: CASSLGWGGSYNEQFF. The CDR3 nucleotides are TGTGCCAGCAGCTTAGGATGGGGGGGCTCCTACAATGAGCAGTTCTTC. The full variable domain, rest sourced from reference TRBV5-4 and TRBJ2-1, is ETGVTQSPTHLIKTRGQQVTLRCSSQSGHNTVSWYQQALGQGPQFIFQYYREEENGRGNFPPRFSGLQFPNYSSELNVNALELDDSALYLCASSLGWGGSYNEQFFGPGTRLTVL.

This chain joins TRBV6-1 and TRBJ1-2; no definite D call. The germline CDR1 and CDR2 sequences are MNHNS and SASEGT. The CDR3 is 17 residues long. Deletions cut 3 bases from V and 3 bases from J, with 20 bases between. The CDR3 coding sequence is TGTGCCAGCAGTGAGGGTGTCAGGAAAAACGGAGACTATGGCTACACCTTC. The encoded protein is CASSEGVRKNGDYGYTF.

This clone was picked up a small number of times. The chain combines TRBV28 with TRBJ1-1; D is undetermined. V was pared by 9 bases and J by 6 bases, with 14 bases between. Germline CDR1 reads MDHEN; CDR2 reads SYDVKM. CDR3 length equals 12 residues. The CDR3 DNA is TGTGCCAGTGTAAGGCTGGGCGCTGAAGCTTTCTTT. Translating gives CASVRLGAEAFF.

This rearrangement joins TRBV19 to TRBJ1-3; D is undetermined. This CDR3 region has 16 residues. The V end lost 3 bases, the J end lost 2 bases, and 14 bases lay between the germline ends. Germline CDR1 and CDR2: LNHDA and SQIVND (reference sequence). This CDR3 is CASSMPKRRPGNTIYF. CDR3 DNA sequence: TGTGCCAGTAGTATGCCGAAGCGACGTCCTGGAAACACCATATATTTT.

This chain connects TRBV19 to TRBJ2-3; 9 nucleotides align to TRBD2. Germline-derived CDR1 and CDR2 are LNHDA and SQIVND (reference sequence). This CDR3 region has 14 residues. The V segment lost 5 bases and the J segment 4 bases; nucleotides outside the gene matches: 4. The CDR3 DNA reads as TGTGCCAGTAGTGTTGGACTAGCGTCAGATACGCAGTATTTT. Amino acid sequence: CASSVGLASDTQYF. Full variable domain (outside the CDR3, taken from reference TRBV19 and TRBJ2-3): DGGITQSPKYLFRKEGQNVTLSCEQNLNHDAMYWYRQDPGQGLRLIYYSQIVNDFQKGDIAEGYSVSREKKESFPLTVTSAQKNPTAFYLCASSVGLASDTQYFGPGTRLTVL.

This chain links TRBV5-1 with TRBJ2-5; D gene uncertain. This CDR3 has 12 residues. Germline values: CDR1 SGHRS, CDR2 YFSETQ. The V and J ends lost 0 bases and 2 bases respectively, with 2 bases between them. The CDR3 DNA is TGCGCCAGCAGCTTGGTGCAAGAGACCCAGTACTTC. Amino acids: CASSLVQETQYF.

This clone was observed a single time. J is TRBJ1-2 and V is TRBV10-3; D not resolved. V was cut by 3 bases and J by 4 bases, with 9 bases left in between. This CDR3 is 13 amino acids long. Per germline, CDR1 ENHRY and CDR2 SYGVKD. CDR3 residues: CAISDRAIYGYTF. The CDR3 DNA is TGTGCCATCAGTGACCGGGCTATCTATGGCTACACCTTC.

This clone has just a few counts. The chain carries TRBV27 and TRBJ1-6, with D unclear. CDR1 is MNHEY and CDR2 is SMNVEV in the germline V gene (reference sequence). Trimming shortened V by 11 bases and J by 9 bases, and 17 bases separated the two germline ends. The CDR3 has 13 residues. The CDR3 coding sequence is TGTGCCTCGAAAGGAGGTTTCGGTTCACCCCTCCACTTT. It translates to CASKGGFGSPLHF.

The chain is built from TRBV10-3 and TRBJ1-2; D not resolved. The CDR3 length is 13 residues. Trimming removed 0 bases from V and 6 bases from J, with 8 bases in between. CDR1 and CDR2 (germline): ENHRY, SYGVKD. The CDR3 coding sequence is TGTGCCATCAGTGAGTCGAATGGTCATGGCTACACCTTC. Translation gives CAISESNGHGYTF.